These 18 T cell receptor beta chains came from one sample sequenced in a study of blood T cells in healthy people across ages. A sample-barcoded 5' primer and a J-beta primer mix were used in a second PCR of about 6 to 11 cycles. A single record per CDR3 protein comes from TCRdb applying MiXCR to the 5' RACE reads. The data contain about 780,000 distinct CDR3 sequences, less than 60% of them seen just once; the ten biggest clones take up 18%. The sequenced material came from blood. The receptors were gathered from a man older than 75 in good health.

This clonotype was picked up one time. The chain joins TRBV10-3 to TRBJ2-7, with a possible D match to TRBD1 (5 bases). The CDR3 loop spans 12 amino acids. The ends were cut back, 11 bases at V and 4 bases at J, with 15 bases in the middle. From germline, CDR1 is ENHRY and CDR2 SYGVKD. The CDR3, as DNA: TGTGCCCTCTCCGGTACAGGATACGAGCAGTACTTC. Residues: CALSGTGYEQYF.

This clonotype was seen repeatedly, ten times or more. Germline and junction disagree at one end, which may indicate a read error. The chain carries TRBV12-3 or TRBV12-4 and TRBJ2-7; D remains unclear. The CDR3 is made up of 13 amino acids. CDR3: CASSRLLSSEQYF. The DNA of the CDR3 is TGTGCCAGCAGCCGTCTCTTGTCCTCCGAGCAGTACTTC.

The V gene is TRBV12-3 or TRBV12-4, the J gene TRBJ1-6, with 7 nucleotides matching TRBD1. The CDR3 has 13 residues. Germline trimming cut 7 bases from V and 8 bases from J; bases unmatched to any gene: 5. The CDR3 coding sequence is TGTGCCAGCAACAGGGGCAGGGATTCACCCCTCCACTTT. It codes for CASNRGRDSPLHF.

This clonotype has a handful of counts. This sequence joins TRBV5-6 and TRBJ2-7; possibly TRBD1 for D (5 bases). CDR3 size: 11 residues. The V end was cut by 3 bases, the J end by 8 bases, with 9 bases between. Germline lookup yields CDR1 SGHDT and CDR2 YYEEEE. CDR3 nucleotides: TGTGCCAGCAGCTCAAGGACACAGCAGTACTTC. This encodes CASSSRTQQYF.

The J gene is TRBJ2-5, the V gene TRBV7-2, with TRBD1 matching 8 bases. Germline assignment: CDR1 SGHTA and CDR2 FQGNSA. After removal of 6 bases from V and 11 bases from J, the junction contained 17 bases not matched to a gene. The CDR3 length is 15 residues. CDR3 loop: CASSSGQGKIGEQYF. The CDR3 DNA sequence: TGTGCCAGCAGTTCCGGACAGGGCAAAATTGGTGAGCAGTACTTC.

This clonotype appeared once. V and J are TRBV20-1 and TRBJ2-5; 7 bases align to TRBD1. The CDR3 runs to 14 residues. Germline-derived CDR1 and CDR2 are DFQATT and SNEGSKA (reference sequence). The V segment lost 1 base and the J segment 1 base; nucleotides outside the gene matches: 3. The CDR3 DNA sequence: TGCAGTGCTAGAGGGAACAGGGGCCAAGAGACCCAGTACTTC. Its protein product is CSARGNRGQETQYF.

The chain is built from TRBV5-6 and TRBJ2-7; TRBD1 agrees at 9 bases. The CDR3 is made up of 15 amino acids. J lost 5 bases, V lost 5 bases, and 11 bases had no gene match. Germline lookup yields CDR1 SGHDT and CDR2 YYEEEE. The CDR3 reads CASRETGTGINEQYF. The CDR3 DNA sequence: TGTGCCAGCAGAGAGACCGGGACAGGGATCAACGAGCAGTACTTC.

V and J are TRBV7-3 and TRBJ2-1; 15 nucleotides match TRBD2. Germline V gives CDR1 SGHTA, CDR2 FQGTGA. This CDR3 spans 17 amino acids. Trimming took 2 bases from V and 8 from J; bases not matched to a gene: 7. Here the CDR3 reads CASSLSGTSGRQDEQFF. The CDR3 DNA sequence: TGTGCCAGCAGCTTATCTGGGACTAGCGGGAGGCAGGATGAGCAGTTCTTC.

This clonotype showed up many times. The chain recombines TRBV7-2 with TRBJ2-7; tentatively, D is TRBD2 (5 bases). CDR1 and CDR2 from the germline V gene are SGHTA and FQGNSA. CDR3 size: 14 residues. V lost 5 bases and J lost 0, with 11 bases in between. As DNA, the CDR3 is TGTGCCAGCAGCCCCGGCGGGTACTCCTACGAGCAGTACTTC. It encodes CASSPGGYSYEQYF.

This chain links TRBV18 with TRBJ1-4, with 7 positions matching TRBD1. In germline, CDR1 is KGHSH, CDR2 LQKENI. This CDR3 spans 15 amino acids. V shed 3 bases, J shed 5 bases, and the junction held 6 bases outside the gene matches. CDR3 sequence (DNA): TGTGCCAGCTCACCCTCCCTGGGACAGAATGAAAAACTGTTTTTT. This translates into CASSPSLGQNEKLFF.

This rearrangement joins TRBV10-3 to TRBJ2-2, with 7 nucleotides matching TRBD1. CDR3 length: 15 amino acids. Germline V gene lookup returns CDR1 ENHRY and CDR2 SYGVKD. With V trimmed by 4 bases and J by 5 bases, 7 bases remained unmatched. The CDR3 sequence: CAISAKGAPTGELFF. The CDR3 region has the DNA TGTGCCATCAGTGCTAAGGGGGCGCCGACCGGGGAGCTGTTTTTT.

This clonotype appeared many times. CDR3 coding DNA: TGCAGCGTTGGCGTAGCGGGAGGACATGAGCAGTTCTTC. The encoded protein is CSVGVAGGHEQFF. The rearrangement uses TRBV29-1 and TRBJ2-1, with 10 nucleotides matching TRBD2. CDR1 and CDR2 (germline): SQVTM, ANQGSEA. Trimming removed 4 bases from V and 8 bases from J; junction bases left unmatched: 5. The CDR3 is 13 residues long.

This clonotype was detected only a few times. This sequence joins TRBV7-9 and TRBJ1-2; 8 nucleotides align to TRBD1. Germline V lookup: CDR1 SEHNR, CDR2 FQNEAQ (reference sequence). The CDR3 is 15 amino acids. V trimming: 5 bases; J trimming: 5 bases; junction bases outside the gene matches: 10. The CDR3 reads CASSQVGQGAYGYTF. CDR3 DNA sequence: TGTGCCAGCAGCCAAGTGGGCCAGGGGGCTTATGGCTACACCTTC. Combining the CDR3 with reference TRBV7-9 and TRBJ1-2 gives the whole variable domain DTGVSQNPRHKITKRGQNVTFRCDPISEHNRLYWYRQTLGQGPEFLTYFQNEAQLEKSRLLSDRFSAERPKGSFSTLEIQRTEQGDSAMYLCASSQVGQGAYGYTFGSGTRLTVV.

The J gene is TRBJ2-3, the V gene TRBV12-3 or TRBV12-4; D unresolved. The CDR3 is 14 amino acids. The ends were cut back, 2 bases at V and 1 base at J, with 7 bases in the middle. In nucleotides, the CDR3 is TGTGCCAGCAGTTTATGGCTAGGCACAGATACGCAGTATTTT. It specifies CASSLWLGTDTQYF.

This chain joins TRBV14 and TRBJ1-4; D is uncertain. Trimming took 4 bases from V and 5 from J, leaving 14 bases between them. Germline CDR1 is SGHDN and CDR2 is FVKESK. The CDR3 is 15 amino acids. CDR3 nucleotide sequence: TGTGCCAGCAGCCCCGCTGTCGGTATAAATGAAAAACTGTTTTTT. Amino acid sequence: CASSPAVGINEKLFF.

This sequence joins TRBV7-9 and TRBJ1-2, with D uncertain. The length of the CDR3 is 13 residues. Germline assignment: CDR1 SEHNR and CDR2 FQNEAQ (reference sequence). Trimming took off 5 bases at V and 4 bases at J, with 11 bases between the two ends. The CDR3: CASSADGLYGYTF. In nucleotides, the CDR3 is TGTGCCAGCAGCGCGGACGGACTCTATGGCTACACCTTC.

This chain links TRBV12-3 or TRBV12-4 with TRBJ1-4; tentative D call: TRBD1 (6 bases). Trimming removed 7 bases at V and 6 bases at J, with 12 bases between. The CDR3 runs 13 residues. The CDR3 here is CASNLQGDEKLFF. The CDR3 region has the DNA TGTGCCAGCAACCTACAGGGTGATGAAAAACTGTTTTTT.

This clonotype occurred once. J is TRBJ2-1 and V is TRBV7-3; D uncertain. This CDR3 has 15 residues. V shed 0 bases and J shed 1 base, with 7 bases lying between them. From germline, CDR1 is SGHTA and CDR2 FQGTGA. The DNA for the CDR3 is TGTGCCAGCAGCTTAACCGACGGGTCCTACAATGAGCAGTTCTTC. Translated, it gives CASSLTDGSYNEQFF.